This T cell receptor (beta chain) was identified in a study of T cell responses to AZD1222 COVID-19 vaccine. Study-wide findings and caveats: Seropositive status at baseline applied to only five or six AZD1222 recipients.

The repertoire was sequenced with immunoSEQ multiplex PCR; TCRdb's copy has only in-frame clones and lacks some. In the table there are over 150,000 clones, around nine tenths of which are singletons. This CDR3 region has 14 residues. Trimming left V 5 bases short and J 6 bases short, with 11 bases between. Looked up from germline, CDR1 is SGHAT and CDR2 is FQNNGV. The sample holds one count of this clone. Antigen specificity is unknown. The TCR sequence derives from an adult in good health. Specimen: peripheral blood, collected on day 0 of AZD1222 vaccination. The chain links TRBV11-2 to TRBJ1-6; perhaps TRBD1 as D (5 bases). CDR3 nucleotides: TGTGCCAGCAGCCTAGGCAGGGCTAATTCACCCCTCCACTTT. Protein sequence: CASSLGRANSPLHF.